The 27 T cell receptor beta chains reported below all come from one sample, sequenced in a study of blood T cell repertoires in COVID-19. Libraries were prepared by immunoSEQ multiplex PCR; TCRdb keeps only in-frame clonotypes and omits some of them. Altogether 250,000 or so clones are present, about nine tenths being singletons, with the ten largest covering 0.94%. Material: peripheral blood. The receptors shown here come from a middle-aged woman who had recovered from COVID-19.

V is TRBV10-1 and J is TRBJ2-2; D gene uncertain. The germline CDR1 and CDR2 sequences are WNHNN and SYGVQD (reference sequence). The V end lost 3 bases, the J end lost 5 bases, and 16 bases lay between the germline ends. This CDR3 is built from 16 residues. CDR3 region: CASSETRPLTTGELFF. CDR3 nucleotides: TGCGCCAGCAGTGAAACGAGACCCCTGACTACCGGGGAGCTGTTTTTT.

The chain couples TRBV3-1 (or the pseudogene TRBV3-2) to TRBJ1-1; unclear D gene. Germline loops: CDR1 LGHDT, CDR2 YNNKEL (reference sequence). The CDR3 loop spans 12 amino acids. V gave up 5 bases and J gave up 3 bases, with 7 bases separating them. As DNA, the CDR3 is TGTGCCAGCAGCTCCCGGGACACTGAAGCTTTCTTT. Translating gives CASSSRDTEAFF.

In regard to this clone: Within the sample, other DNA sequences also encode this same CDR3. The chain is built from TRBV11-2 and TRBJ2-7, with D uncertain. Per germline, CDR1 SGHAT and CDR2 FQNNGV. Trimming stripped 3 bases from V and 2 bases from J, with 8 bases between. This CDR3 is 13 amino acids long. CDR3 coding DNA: TGTGCCAGCAGCTTGGGCGCCACCTACGAGCAGTACTTC. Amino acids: CASSLGATYEQYF.

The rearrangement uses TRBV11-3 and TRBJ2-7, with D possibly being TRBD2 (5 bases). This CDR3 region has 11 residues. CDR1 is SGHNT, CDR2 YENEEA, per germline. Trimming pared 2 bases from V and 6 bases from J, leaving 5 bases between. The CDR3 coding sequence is TGTGCCAGCAGCTTACTAGCCGAGCAGTACTTC. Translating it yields CASSLLAEQYF.

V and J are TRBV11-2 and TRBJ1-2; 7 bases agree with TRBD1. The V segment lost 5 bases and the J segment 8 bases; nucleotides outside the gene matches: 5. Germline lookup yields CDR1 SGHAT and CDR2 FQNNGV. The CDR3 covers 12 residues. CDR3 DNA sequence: TGTGCCAGCAGCCCGACAGGGTACGGCTACACCTTC. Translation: CASSPTGYGYTF.

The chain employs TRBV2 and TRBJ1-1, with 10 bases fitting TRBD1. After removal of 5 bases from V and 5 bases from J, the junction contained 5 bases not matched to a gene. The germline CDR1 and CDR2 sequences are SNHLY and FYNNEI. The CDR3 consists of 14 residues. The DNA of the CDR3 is TGTGCCAGCAGTTTGGGACAGGGGAAGACTGAAGCTTTCTTT. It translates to CASSLGQGKTEAFF.

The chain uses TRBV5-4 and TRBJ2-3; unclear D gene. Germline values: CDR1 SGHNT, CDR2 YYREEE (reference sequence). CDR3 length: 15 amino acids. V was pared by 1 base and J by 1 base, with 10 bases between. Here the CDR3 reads CASSLSMGGTDTQYF. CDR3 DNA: TGTGCCAGCAGCTTGTCTATGGGCGGCACAGATACGCAGTATTTT. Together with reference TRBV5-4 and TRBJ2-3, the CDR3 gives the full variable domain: ETGVTQSPTHLIKTRGQQVTLRCSSQSGHNTVSWYQQALGQGPQFIFQYYREEENGRGNFPPRFSGLQFPNYSSELNVNALELDDSALYLCASSLSMGGTDTQYFGPGTRLTVL.

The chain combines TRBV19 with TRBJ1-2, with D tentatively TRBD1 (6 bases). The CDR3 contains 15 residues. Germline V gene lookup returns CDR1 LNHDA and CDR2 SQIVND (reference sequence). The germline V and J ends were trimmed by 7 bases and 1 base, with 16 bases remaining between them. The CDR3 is CASTTIQGFNYGYTF. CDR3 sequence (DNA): TGTGCCAGTACGACAATACAGGGATTTAACTATGGCTACACCTTC.

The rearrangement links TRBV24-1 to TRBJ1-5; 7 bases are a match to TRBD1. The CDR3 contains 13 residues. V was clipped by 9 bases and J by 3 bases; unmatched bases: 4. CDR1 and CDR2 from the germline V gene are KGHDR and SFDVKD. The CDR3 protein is CATQGQHNQPQHF. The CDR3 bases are TGTGCCACCCAGGGACAGCACAATCAGCCCCAGCATTTT.

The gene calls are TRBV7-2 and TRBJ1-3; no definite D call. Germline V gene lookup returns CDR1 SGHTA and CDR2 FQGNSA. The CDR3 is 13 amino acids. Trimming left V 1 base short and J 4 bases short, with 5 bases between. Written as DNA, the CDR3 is TGTGCCAGCAGCTTAGGACTGGGAAACACCATATATTTT. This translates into CASSLGLGNTIYF.

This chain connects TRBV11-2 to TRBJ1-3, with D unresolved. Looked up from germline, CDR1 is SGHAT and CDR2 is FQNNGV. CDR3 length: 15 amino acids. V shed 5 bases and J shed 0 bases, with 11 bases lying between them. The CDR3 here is CASSHGISSGNTIYF. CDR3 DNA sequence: TGTGCCAGCAGCCACGGGATAAGCTCTGGAAACACCATATATTTT.

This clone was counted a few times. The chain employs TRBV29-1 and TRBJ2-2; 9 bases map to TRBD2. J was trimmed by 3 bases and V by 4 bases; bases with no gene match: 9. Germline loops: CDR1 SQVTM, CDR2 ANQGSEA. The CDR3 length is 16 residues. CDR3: CSVGTGTSWDTGELFF. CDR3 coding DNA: TGCAGCGTTGGGACCGGGACTAGCTGGGACACCGGGGAGCTGTTTTTT.

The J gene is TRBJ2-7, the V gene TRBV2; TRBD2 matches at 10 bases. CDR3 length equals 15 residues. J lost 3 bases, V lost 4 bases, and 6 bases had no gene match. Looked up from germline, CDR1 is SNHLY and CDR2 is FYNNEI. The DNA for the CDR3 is TGTGCCAGCAGTGCTCGGACTAGCGGACTCTACGAGCAGTACTTC. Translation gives CASSARTSGLYEQYF.

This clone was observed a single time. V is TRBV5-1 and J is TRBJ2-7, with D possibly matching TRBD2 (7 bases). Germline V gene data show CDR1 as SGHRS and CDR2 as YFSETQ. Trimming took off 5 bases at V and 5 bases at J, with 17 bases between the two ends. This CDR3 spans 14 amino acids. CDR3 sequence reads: CASRWEGVRNEQYF. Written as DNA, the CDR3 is TGCGCCAGCAGATGGGAGGGGGTAAGGAACGAGCAGTACTTC.

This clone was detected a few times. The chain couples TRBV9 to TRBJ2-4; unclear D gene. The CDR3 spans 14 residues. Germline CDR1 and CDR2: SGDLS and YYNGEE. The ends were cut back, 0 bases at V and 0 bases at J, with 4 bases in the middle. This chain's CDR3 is CASSVGLAKNIQYF. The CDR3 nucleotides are TGTGCCAGCAGCGTAGGTCTAGCCAAAAACATTCAGTACTTC.

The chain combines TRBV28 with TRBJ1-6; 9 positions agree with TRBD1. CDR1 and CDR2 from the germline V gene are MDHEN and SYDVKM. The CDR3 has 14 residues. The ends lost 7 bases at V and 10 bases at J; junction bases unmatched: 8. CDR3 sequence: CASITGTGKSPLHF. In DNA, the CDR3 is TGTGCCAGCATCACCGGGACAGGGAAATCACCCCTCCACTTT.

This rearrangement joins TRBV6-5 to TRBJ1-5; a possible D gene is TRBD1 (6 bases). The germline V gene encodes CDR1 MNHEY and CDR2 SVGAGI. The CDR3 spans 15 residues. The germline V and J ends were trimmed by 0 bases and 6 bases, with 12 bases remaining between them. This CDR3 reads CASSYSGQGSQPQHF. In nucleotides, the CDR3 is TGTGCCAGCAGTTACTCGGGTCAGGGGAGTCAGCCCCAGCATTTT.

The CDR3 region is CASSPLVNTEAFF. The CDR3 nucleotides read TGTGCCAGCAGCCCACTGGTGAACACTGAAGCTTTCTTT. The rearrangement uses TRBV11-3 and TRBJ1-1; D remains unclear. The CDR3 length is 13 residues. The germline gives CDR1 SGHNT, CDR2 YENEEA. V was cut by 5 bases and J by 0 bases, with 7 bases left in between.

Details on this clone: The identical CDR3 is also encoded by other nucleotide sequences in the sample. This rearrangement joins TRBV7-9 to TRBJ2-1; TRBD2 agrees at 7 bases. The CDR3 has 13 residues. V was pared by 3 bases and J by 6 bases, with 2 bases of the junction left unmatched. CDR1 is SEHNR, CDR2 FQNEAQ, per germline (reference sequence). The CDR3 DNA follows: TGTGCCAGCAGCTTGGGGGAGGGCAATGAGCAGTTCTTC. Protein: CASSLGEGNEQFF.

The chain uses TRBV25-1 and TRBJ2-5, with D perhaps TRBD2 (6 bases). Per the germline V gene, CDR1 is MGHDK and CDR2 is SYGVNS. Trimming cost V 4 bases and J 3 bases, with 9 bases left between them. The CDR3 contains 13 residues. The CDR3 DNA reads TGTGCCAGCAGTGGTCCGGGGGAAGAGACCCAGTACTTC. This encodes CASSGPGEETQYF.

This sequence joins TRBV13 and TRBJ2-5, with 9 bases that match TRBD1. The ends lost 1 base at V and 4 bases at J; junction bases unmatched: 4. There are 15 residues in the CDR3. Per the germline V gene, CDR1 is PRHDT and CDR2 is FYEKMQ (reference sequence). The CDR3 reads CASSLAGTGLETQYF. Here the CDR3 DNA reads TGTGCCAGCAGCTTAGCCGGGACAGGGTTAGAGACCCAGTACTTC. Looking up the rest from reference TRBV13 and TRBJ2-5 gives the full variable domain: AAGVIQSPRHLIKEKRETATLKCYPIPRHDTVYWYQQGPGQDPQFLISFYEKMQSDKGSIPDRFSAQQFSDYHSELNMSSLELGDSALYFCASSLAGTGLETQYFGPGTRLLVL.

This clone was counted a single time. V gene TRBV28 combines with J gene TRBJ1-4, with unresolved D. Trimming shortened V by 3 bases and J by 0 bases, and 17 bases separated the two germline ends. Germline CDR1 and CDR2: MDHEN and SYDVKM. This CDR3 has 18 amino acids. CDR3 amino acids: CASSLFDSNLSTNEKLFF. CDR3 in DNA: TGTGCCAGCAGTTTGTTCGATAGTAACCTCTCAACTAATGAAAAACTGTTTTTT.

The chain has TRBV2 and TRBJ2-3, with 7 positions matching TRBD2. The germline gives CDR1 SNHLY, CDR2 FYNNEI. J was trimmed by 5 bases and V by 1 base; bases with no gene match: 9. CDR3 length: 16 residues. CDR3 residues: CASSEGTAGTGDTQYF. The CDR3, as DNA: TGTGCCAGCAGTGAAGGTACAGCGGGAACGGGAGATACGCAGTATTTT. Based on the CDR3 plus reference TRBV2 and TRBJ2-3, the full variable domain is EPEVTQTPSHQVTQMGQEVILRCVPISNHLYFYWYRQILGQKVEFLVSFYNNEISEKSEIFDDQFSVERPDGSNFTLKIRSTKLEDSAMYFCASSEGTAGTGDTQYFGPGTRLTVL.

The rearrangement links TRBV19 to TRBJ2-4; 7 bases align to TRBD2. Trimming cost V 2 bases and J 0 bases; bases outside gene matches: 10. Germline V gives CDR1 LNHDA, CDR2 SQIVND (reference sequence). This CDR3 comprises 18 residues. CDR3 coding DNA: TGTGCCAGTAGTATAACGGCGGGAGCTTCGTTAGCCAAAAACATTCAGTACTTC. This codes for CASSITAGASLAKNIQYF.

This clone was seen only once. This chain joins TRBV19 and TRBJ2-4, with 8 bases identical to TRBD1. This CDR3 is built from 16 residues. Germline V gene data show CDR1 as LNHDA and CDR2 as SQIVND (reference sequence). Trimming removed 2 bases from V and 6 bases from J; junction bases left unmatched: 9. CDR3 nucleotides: TGTGCCAGTAGTATAAGGCAGGGGGCGCCGGGAAACATTCAGTACTTC. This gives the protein CASSIRQGAPGNIQYF.

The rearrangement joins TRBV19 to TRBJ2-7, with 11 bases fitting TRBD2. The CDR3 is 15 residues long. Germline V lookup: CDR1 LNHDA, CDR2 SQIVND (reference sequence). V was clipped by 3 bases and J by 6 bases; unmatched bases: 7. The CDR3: CASSIALAGVVEQYF. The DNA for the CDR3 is TGTGCCAGTAGTATCGCACTAGCGGGAGTGGTCGAGCAGTACTTC.

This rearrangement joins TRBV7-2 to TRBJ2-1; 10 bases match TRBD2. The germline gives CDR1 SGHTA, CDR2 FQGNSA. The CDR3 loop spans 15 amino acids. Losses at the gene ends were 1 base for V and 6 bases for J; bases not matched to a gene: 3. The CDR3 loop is CASSLDSGRINEQFF. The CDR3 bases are TGTGCCAGCAGCTTAGATAGCGGGAGGATCAATGAGCAGTTCTTC.